This paragraph covers one TCR beta chain sequence. Its target is unknown. Here immunoSEQ multiplex PCR was the method, and the copy in TCRdb shows in-frame clones only, minus some. The sample yields around 59,000 clones, 75% to 90% seen once. The data stem from a study of T cell responses to AZD1222 COVID-19 vaccine. The study, taken as a whole, reports: As reported, nearly half of all spike-specific TCRs target variant regions that are unmutated.

Deletions cut 0 bases from V and 4 bases from J, with 6 bases between. Germline CDR1 reads SGHVS; CDR2 reads FQNEAQ. The CDR3 contains 13 residues. This rearrangement joins TRBV7-8 to TRBJ1-2, with a tentative D call TRBD1 (6 bases). Sample: peripheral blood, taken 28 days after the second AZD1222 dose. The source is an adult who received the AZD1222 COVID-19 vaccine. CDR3 in amino acids: CASSLADSYGYTF. CDR3 DNA sequence: TGTGCCAGCAGCTTAGCGGACAGCTATGGCTACACCTTC.